The text below deals with one T cell receptor (beta chain). The target antigen is unknown. This sample stems from a study of liver allograft versus peripheral blood T cells. Study-level information: Blood and transplanted-liver T cell receptor repertoires from recipients were compared.

Study-level findings and limits: T cell receptor repertoires inside liver allografts reportedly differed from those in peripheral blood.

Each CDR3 protein gets one entry after TCRdb re-called the reads with MiXCR. The table has over 10,000 distinct CDR3 sequences, less than 20% seen once. CDR3 size: 15 residues. The V and J ends lost 6 bases and 4 bases, in that order; junction bases with no gene match: 6. This chain links TRBV12-3 or TRBV12-4 with TRBJ2-1, with 10 bases lining up with TRBD2. This receptor was identified in a human patient who had a liver transplant. Some T cells could come from the graft donor. CDR3 residues: CASRRTSGRYNEQFF. DNA of the CDR3: TGTGCCAGCAGGAGGACTAGCGGAAGATACAATGAGCAGTTCTTC.